This record covers a single T cell receptor (beta chain). There is no known antigen for this receptor. Relative to the germline gene, one junction end is altered; a read error may explain this. Including cysteine and phenylalanine, the CDR3 has 14 amino acids. The sequence is cut down to CDR3 DNA, 42 bases in frame from base 1. CDR1 and CDR2 (PRHDT, FYEKMQ) derive from the germline V gene (reference sequence). These data are taken from a study of T cell clones after liver transplantation (dated by TCRdb to about 2019). General notes on the study: Samples were obtained from ITN030ST, a randomized trial in which withdrawal of immunosuppression was attempted within 2 years of liver transplantation. Three of the eight recipients were HCV-positive; the others were transplanted for non-autoimmune, non-viral indications. Donor-reactive T cell clones were identified using TCRbeta sequencing after a pre-transplant mixed lymphocyte reaction and were then followed in post-transplant blood. Blood samples were collected pre-transplant, pre-randomization before withdrawal, and post-randomization after either complete withdrawal or failed withdrawal. Tolerance was defined as complete withdrawal of immunosuppression for at least one year without a rise in liver enzymes beyond twice the upper limit of normal. Of the 8 liver transplant recipients making up the studied cohort, 3 were classified as tolerant and 5 as non-tolerant. No induction therapy was given to the subjects, and standard immunosuppression was administered until randomization at 12-24 months post-transplant. As an antigen-independent comparator for donor-reactive sequences, third party-reactive TCRbeta sequences were also identified from pre-transplant MLRs.

Broader findings and caveats from the paper: Low numbers of available donor cells limited the measurable donor-reactive repertoire in a couple of subjects. The conclusions were considered preliminary, being limited by small, heterogeneous patient numbers and non-standardized post-transplant time points. A significant post-transplant decrease in circulating donor-reactive CD4 TCRbeta sequences was observed in most of the 8 subjects, irrespective of tolerance or HCV status. When repertoire turnover was accounted for, significantly reduced detection of donor-reactive sequences was found in 7 of 8 subjects for CD4 and in 8 of 8 subjects for CD8. Donor-reactive sequences declined more than third party-reactive ones, suggesting partial antigen-specific deletion unrelated to withdrawal success. Without allograft tissue specimens, donor-reactive T cells may have migrated into the graft rather than being deleted.

According to the study, the label for this sample's time point signals: pre-transplant. Thawed unstimulated PBMCs were stained for CD3, CD4 and CD8 and FACS-sorted into CD3+CD4+ and CD3+CD8+ populations. All 8 studied subjects were randomized to immunosuppression withdrawal. The Qiagen DNeasy Blood and Tissue Kit was used to isolate genomic DNA. High-throughput TCRbeta CDR3 sequencing of frozen genomic DNA was performed by immunoSEQ, with PCR amplification, mapping, bias correction and internal controls included. In the original analysis: Only productive rearrangements were retained, with each unique TCRbeta sequence defined by its CDR3 nucleotide sequence together with its V and J gene. Donor-reactive sequences required at least 5-fold expansion in CFSE-low cells versus unstimulated pre-transplant cells and at least 0.01% frequency. To ensure at least 90% detection power, minimum frequency thresholds were set for each subject based on that subject's lowest-template unstimulated sample. Jensen-Shannon divergence between the top 1000 TCRbeta sequences post-transplant and pre-transplant was used to measure repertoire turnover. Changes in detection of donor-reactive sequences were assessed with two-sided Fisher's exact tests. TCRdb holds this immuneACCESS table with in-frame rearrangements only. Some clones are missing; in checked studies, unresolved V genes explain under half, and the rest has no known cause. V, J and clone size are those of that table, while D and trimming were read from the DNA. The sample table records approximately 26,000 clones; around 63% of these occur just once. About 2.6% of the sample belongs to the ten largest clones.

The TCR sequence derives from a human donor who received a liver transplant. Source: CD4+ T cells from blood, taken before liver transplant. Here the chain combines TRBV13 and TRBJ2-7, with TRBD1 as a weak D call on 6 bases. The CDR3 sequence is CASSLGRQGIEQYF. The DNA reads as follows: TGTGCCAGCAGCCTAGGTAGGCAGGGGATCGAGCAGTACTTC.